This T cell receptor beta chain was identified during a study of cytomegalovirus exposure and HLA in healthy donors (dated by TCRdb to 2017 to 2019). Study-wide context: An earlier analysis of several hundred of the donors reported 250 to 350 Gb of sequence data and more than 90 million unique TCR beta sequences from 150 million to 200 million T cells. A separate validation cohort of approximately 120 different subjects was used in addition to the roughly 720-subject first cohort. Both class I and class II loci were covered by HLA typing, at four-digit resolution. In a later genetic analysis, genome-wide SNP genotypes for about three fifths of the roughly 670 donors were used, and that subset was treated as a discovery cohort. Among the approximately 420 genotyped donors, roughly 80% belonged to the genetic ancestry cluster associated with self-reported Caucasian donors. The later analysis used no new phenotypic data to find candidate immune exposures, relying instead on TCR beta sequences and their occurrence across donors. A later analysis re-examined previously published TCR beta repertoires from 600 to 700 donors and added high-resolution HLA genotyping to investigate patterns of TCR occurrence. Among about 370 genotyped donors of the cohort, an average of about 220,000 unique TCR beta nucleotide sequences was sequenced per donor, of which roughly 18% were non-productive. To decide whether each TCR beta V gene segment behaved as functional or pseudogenic, an earlier analysis of approximately 600 of the donors relied on high-throughput TCR beta sequencing. The study profiled the T cell repertoires of fewer than 850 subjects by immunosequencing and related them to cytomegalovirus serostatus. Alongside the repertoire data, information on donor age, sex, ethnicity and CMV serostatus was compiled. About 310 gigabases of sequencing data and tens of millions of unique TCR sequences were included in an early release covering roughly 600 HLA-typed donors. The study aimed to test whether cataloging public T cell receptors could reveal signatures of past pathogen exposure. High-throughput TCR immunosequencing, statistical association of individual TCRs with disease status, and machine learning were combined to predict cytomegalovirus infection status. The number of typed donors differed by locus: about 629-640 for A, B, C, DRB1 and DQB1; about 520 for DQA1; 606 for DPA1; and some 430 for DPB1. All discovery cohort repertoires had been generated on a single sequencing platform. A handful of DR-DQ haplotypes were handled as single units for association and clustering because linkage in the cohort was strong.

In total, roughly 670 healthy bone marrow donors made up the cohort. At the time of sampling, all cohort members were nominally healthy, though unrecorded immune exposures were likely present. The donor tested CMV seronegative and was one of the 352 seronegative cohort members. Every donor gave a peripheral blood sample, and the peripheral blood mononuclear cells from that sample were used for TCR beta sequencing. The Qiagen DNeasy Blood Extraction Kit was used to extract genomic DNA from the blood cell samples. V loses 4 bases, J loses 5 bases, and the germline ends lie 8 bases apart. From cysteine to phenylalanine, the CDR3 is 12 amino acids long. Of the read, only the CDR3 DNA is kept; its 36 bases are in frame from base 1. CDR1 and CDR2 were assigned from the germline V gene (reference sequence) as SEHNR and FQNEAQ. Note on this clone: No antigen is known for it. No clone much larger than this one lies a single base away; base qualities are absent.

Libraries came from the immunoSEQ multiplex PCR assay. A mixture of 60 forward primers for TCR Vbeta segments and 13 reverse primers for TCR Jbeta segments was used in the multiplex PCR. A multiplex PCR assay on genomic DNA amplified the CDR3 region of rearranged TCR beta genes. The Illumina HiSeq System was used to sequence the amplified TCR beta libraries as 87-base-pair reads. Under the source paper's analysis protocol: Across the 700 or so repertoires, a later analysis counted 80 million or so unique TCR beta chains, some 11 million of which were shared by at least two donors. Raw reads were error-corrected and collapsed into unique sequences by a nearest-neighbor algorithm in which closely related sequences were merged to remove PCR and sequencing errors. CDR3 sequences were aligned to IMGT reference sequences to assign V, D and J gene segments. For a sequence to be retained, a match of at least six nucleotides was required to both a V gene segment and a J gene segment. A rearrangement counted as productive if the CDR3 had no stop codons and remained in frame with V and J, and every other rearrangement counted as non-productive. Following IMGT convention, CDR3 was defined as the stretch from the second conserved V-encoded cysteine to the conserved J-encoded phenylalanine. In an earlier analysis of roughly 610 of the donors, sequences lacking an unambiguous match to a single V gene segment were excluded. In an earlier analysis of a few hundred of the donors, V segments were called functional above 56.7% productive rearrangements and were called segregating when the between-donor standard deviation exceeded 5%. To diagnose cytomegalovirus status from the catalog of TCR beta chain sequences, a statistical classification framework was built. V and J gene assignment, in a later analysis, came from comparing TCR nucleotide sequences with IMGT/GENE-DB human TR gene sequences. The TCRdist pipeline was used in a later analysis to assign CDR3 sequences and most-parsimonious VDJ recombination scenarios. In a later analysis, each TCR beta chain was defined by its CDR3 amino acid sequence together with its V-gene family, and reads without a unique V-gene family were excluded. In a later analysis, fewer than 650 highly shared, low-generation-probability nucleotide sequences were removed to address suspected cross-contamination and a sequencing artifact. For each public chain, a later analysis derived a clonal expansion index from normalized ranks of inferred template counts within each repertoire. Generation probabilities in a later analysis came from a VDJ recombination model fitted to out-of-frame rearrangements, and those results were checked against IGoR. Hypergeometric tests were used in a later analysis to score TCR-TCR, TCR-HLA and TCR-CMV co-occurrence, with a repertoire-size bias correction applied to the TCR pairs. To estimate false discovery rates, a later analysis permuted the HLA or CMV assignments 20 times. In a later analysis, co-occurring TCRs were grouped using DBSCAN, and TCRdist sequence similarity was added for clustering within HLA-allele-positive subsets. Co-occurrence clustering excluded repertoires with fewer than 30,000 or more than 120,000 public chains, plus five with anomalous nucleotide sharing. The clones in this table, taken by TCRdb from immuneACCESS, are in-frame only. Not every clone is retained; where verified, under half of the shortfall comes from an unresolved V gene, and the cause of the rest is unknown. V and J calls and clone size are as listed in that table; D and trimming were resolved from the DNA. In all, the sample holds about 200,000 clones, and 60% to 85% of those were seen once. In total, the top ten clones hold 15% of the sample.

What the work shows at the level of the full study, not this receptor alone: Presence/absence analyses assumed roughly uniform sequencing depth across donors, an assumption that may not hold. Strong co-occurrence of HLA alleles, especially DR and DQ, made assigning TCR associations to individual alleles difficult. Fewer than 20 rarely observed V segments, including chromosome 9 orphons, were excluded from the earlier analysis of several hundred of the donors because counts were too low. In a later analysis, most CMV-associated TCR beta chains were found to appear HLA-restricted, with HLA associations seemingly driven largely by CMV exposure. Because the 87-base-pair reads could not distinguish some IMGT-functional V segments, including TRBV6-2 and TRBV6-3, those segments were excluded. A later analysis associated about 17,000 TCR beta sequences with specific HLA alleles at a false discovery rate of 0.05. Correlated functional status among segregating V segments might be attributable to linkage disequilibrium, but an unknown experimental factor could not be ruled out. The classifier was reported to diagnose cytomegalovirus status with high specificity and sensitivity in both the original and validation cohorts. An earlier analysis of approximately 600 of the donors showed that most TCR beta V segments appeared in productive rearrangements either about 87% or about 30% of the time, which broadly matched IMGT annotations. In vitro tests confirmed that a few of the cytomegalovirus-associated TCR beta chains recognize cytomegalovirus antigens. HLA typing was unavailable for some donors at each locus, so association tests used only the typed subset. The study gave a list of 150 to 200 TCR beta chains associated with cytomegalovirus. V-gene and J-gene trimming of TCR beta chains was associated with a missense DCLRE1C variant in a later genetic analysis, and the association was replicated in an independent cohort. Across donors, most TCR sequences were observed very rarely, whereas some public TCRs were present in many individuals. The authors suggested that the approach could potentially be generalized to other disease states and immunological phenotypes. A further reported finding was that TCR beta sequences accurately predicted the HLA-A and HLA-B alleles for most subjects in the first cohort. The only immune exposure information available for the cohort was CMV serostatus. In a later analysis, the rate of TCR association differed among HLA loci, with DRB1 alleles having the most associated TCRs and HLA-C alleles having the fewest. In a later analysis, HLA-associated TCR beta chains showed more clonal expansion and lower generation probabilities than non-associated chains that were equally common. In a later genetic analysis, fewer N-insertions in productive TCRs were reported among donors in an Asian-associated ancestry cluster than the roughly 700-donor mean. Several of the top co-occurrence clusters appeared to be linked to parvovirus B19, influenza, CMV and Epstein-Barr virus, according to a later analysis. The sequencing pipeline was judged likely to have produced a cluster of highly shared sequence variants as a technical artifact. In this cohort, only TCR beta chains were sequenced, and detectable features were limited by the absence of alpha or paired-chain data.

This TCR derives from a man in his forties or fifties in good health and CMV-seronegative. The sequence links TRBV7-9 to TRBJ1-1, and possibly TRBD1, on 5 matching bases. What was sequenced was PBMCs. The DNA is as follows: TGTGCCAGCAGCTCAGGGCTTACTGAAGCTTTCTTT. This translates into CASSSGLTEAFF. Joined to the reference TRBV7-9 and TRBJ1-1 proteins, this CDR3 gives the full variable domain: DTGVSQNPRHKITKRGQNVTFRCDPISEHNRLYWYRQTLGQGPEFLTYFQNEAQLEKSRLLSDRFSAERPKGSFSTLEIQRTEQGDSAMYLCASSSGLTEAFFGQGTRLTVV.